Below, one T cell receptor beta chain is given with its context. Per the germline V gene, CDR1 is LGHDT and CDR2 is YNNKEL (reference sequence). V shed 3 bases and J shed 2 bases, with 5 bases lying between them. This CDR3 is built from 13 residues. Method: immunoSEQ multiplex PCR; TCRdb's copy keeps in-frame clones and lacks some. In the table there are around 450,000 clones, about 90% of which are singletons. These data originate in a study of blood T cell repertoires in COVID-19. The sequence came from a woman younger than 30 who had recovered from COVID-19. Sequencing used PBMCs or T cells enriched from blood (not recorded which). The chain has TRBV3-1 (or the pseudogene TRBV3-2) and TRBJ1-3; no firm D call. The CDR3 coding sequence is TGTGCCAGCAGCCAGTCTGCTGGAAACACCATATATTTT. Its protein product is CASSQSAGNTIYF.